The 27 T cell receptor beta chains below were found in one sample sequenced in a study of T cell responses to AZD1222 COVID-19 vaccine. Clones were read by immunoSEQ multiplex PCR, and TCRdb kept only the in-frame ones, dropping some. The sample has around 160,000 clones, around 93% seen once. Specimen: peripheral blood, collected on day 0 of AZD1222 vaccination. These receptors all stem from an adult in good health.

This clone was picked up one time. The rearrangement uses TRBV4-1 and TRBJ1-1; D is perhaps TRBD1 (5 bases). Trimming shortened V by 1 base and J by 3 bases, and 18 bases separated the two germline ends. CDR1 is MGHRA and CDR2 is YSYEKL in the germline V gene. This CDR3 has 17 amino acids. CDR3 amino acids: CASSQGNMGLGDTEAFF. The CDR3, as DNA: TGCGCCAGCAGCCAAGGCAATATGGGACTTGGGGACACTGAAGCTTTCTTT.

The chain carries TRBV2 and TRBJ2-7, with a tentative D call TRBD1 (8 bases). The CDR3 consists of 15 residues. Germline CDR1 is SNHLY and CDR2 is FYNNEI. V was trimmed by 3 bases and J by 4 bases, leaving 16 bases between them. The CDR3 DNA sequence: TGTGCCAGCAGTGATATACAGGGGGAGGGGTACGAGCAGTACTTC. Its protein is CASSDIQGEGYEQYF.

The chain joins TRBV7-8 to TRBJ1-2; D perhaps matches TRBD1 (6 bases). The CDR3 runs to 15 residues. The germline V and J ends were trimmed by 6 bases and 6 bases, with 20 bases remaining between them. Looked up from germline, CDR1 is SGHVS and CDR2 is FQNEAQ. The CDR3 loop is CASSEGQGPYHGYTF. CDR3 in DNA: TGTGCCAGCAGTGAGGGGCAGGGGCCCTACCATGGCTACACCTTC.

The genes are TRBV7-9 and TRBJ1-1; D unclear. The ends were cut back, 7 bases at V and 0 bases at J, with 21 bases in the middle. The germline V gene has CDR1 SEHNR and CDR2 FQNEAQ (reference sequence). This CDR3 has 17 amino acids. The CDR3 DNA sequence: TGTGCCAGCACCGATTCTGGGTTTCCCAATATGAACACTGAAGCTTTCTTT. Its protein is CASTDSGFPNMNTEAFF. The entire variable domain, with the rest obtained from reference TRBV7-9 and TRBJ1-1, is as follows: DTGVSQNPRHKITKRGQNVTFRCDPISEHNRLYWYRQTLGQGPEFLTYFQNEAQLEKSRLLSDRFSAERPKGSFSTLEIQRTEQGDSAMYLCASTDSGFPNMNTEAFFGQGTRLTVV.

For this clone: The same CDR3 is also encoded by other DNA sequences in this sample. The rearrangement joins TRBV2 to TRBJ2-5; possibly TRBD1 for D (6 bases). Germline CDR1 is SNHLY and CDR2 is FYNNEI. The CDR3 loop spans 12 amino acids. V lost 4 bases, J lost 4 bases, and 7 bases lay in between. The CDR3: CASSVRGETQYF. DNA of the CDR3: TGTGCCAGCAGTGTCAGGGGAGAGACCCAGTACTTC.

V gene TRBV5-1 combines with J gene TRBJ2-2; D unresolved. With 6 bases removed from V and 0 bases from J, the gap between germline ends came to 9 bases. The CDR3 sequence is 14 residues long. Germline V gene data show CDR1 as SGHRS and CDR2 as YFSETQ. This CDR3 reads CASNEIANTGELFF. DNA for the CDR3: TGCGCCAGCAATGAAATCGCGAACACCGGGGAGCTGTTTTTT.

J is TRBJ1-2 and V is TRBV7-2; TRBD1 matches at 9 bases. The V segment lost 5 bases and the J segment 8 bases; nucleotides outside the gene matches: 9. This CDR3 spans 14 amino acids. Germline V gene sequence: CDR1 SGHTA, CDR2 FQGNSA. The CDR3 spells CASSKGQGINGYTF. The CDR3 nucleotides are TGTGCCAGCAGCAAGGGACAGGGCATTAACGGCTACACCTTC. Supplemented by reference TRBV7-2 and TRBJ1-2, the full variable domain reads GAGVSQSPSNKVTEKGKDVELRCDPISGHTALYWYRQSLGQGLEFLIYFQGNSAPDKSGLPSDRFSAERTGGSVSTLTIQRTQQEDSAVYLCASSKGQGINGYTFGSGTRLTVV.

The chain joins TRBV5-1 to TRBJ2-5; a weak D match, TRBD2 (6 bases). V was trimmed by 0 bases and J by 4 bases, leaving 10 bases between them. This CDR3 is built from 14 residues. Germline-derived CDR1 and CDR2 are SGHRS and YFSETQ. CDR3 protein: CASSLVLEGETQYF. In DNA, the CDR3 is TGCGCCAGCAGCTTGGTGCTGGAGGGAGAGACCCAGTACTTC.

The V gene is TRBV2, the J gene TRBJ2-7, with 7 bases identical to TRBD1. V was clipped by 7 bases and J by 0 bases; unmatched bases: 3. CDR3 length: 13 residues. The germline gives CDR1 SNHLY, CDR2 FYNNEI. The CDR3 DNA reads as TGTGCCAGCAAAGGGACAGTCTCCTACGAGCAGTACTTC. Translation: CASKGTVSYEQYF.

The chain is built from TRBV5-1 and TRBJ1-2; TRBD1 matches at 8 bases. This CDR3 comprises 15 residues. Germline V CDR1 and CDR2: SGHRS, YFSETQ. V shed 1 base and J 2 bases; nucleotides not matched to a gene: 4. The CDR3 is CASSLYQGANYGYTF. CDR3 bases: TGCGCCAGCAGCTTGTACCAGGGGGCGAACTATGGCTACACCTTC.

The V call is TRBV5-5, the J call TRBJ2-3, with D unresolved. Germline V gene sequence: CDR1 SGHKS, CDR2 YYEKEE (reference sequence). Trimming removed 1 base from V and 2 bases from J, with 2 bases in between. The CDR3 runs 12 residues. In DNA form, the CDR3 reads TGTGCCAGCAGCTTGTACACAGATACGCAGTATTTT. It codes for CASSLYTDTQYF.

This clone was detected once. This CDR3 is CASSLTFRTSGSPHYNEQFF. The CDR3 bases are TGTGCCAGCAGCTTAACGTTTCGGACTAGCGGGAGTCCCCACTACAATGAGCAGTTCTTC. This chain joins TRBV11-3 and TRBJ2-1, with TRBD2 matching 13 bases. J was trimmed by 3 bases and V by 2 bases; bases with no gene match: 13. From germline, CDR1 is SGHNT and CDR2 YENEEA. The CDR3 is made up of 20 amino acids.

This rearrangement joins TRBV20-1 to TRBJ2-5; 7 nucleotides match TRBD1. The germline gives CDR1 DFQATT, CDR2 SNEGSKA (reference sequence). This CDR3 region has 13 residues. J was trimmed by 2 bases and V by 4 bases; bases with no gene match: 4. The CDR3 nucleotides are TGCAGTGCTACTGACAGGGTTCAAGAGACCCAGTACTTC. Its translation is CSATDRVQETQYF.

The J gene is TRBJ2-7, the V gene TRBV6-6; the match to TRBD1 covers 9 bases. CDR1 and CDR2 from the germline V gene are MNHNY and SVGAGI (reference sequence). This CDR3 comprises 15 residues. With V trimmed by 6 bases and J by 6 bases, 12 bases remained unmatched. The CDR3 spells CASSHSGTGSFEQYF. The CDR3 DNA reads as TGTGCCAGCAGCCACTCCGGGACAGGGTCATTCGAGCAGTACTTC.

V usage is TRBV21-1 and J usage is TRBJ2-1. TRBV21-1 is a documented pseudogene. CDR3 length equals 16 residues. CDR3 amino acids: CASSKVKGGYYNEQFF. In nucleotides, the CDR3 is TGTGCCAGCAGCAAAGTAAAGGGGGGATACTACAATGAGCAGTTCTTC.

This rearrangement joins TRBV3-1 (or the pseudogene TRBV3-2) to TRBJ2-1, with 8 positions matching TRBD2. This CDR3 has 13 amino acids. Germline CDR1 is LGHDT and CDR2 is YNNKEL (reference sequence). After removal of 5 bases from V and 9 bases from J, the junction contained 6 bases not matched to a gene. CDR3 coding DNA: TGTGCCAGCAGCAATAGCGGGAAGGGTGAGCAGTTCTTC. Its protein is CASSNSGKGEQFF.

V usage is TRBV7-9 and J usage is TRBJ1-1; 7 bases match TRBD1. The J segment lost 0 bases and the V segment lost 5 bases, leaving 6 bases of the junction unmatched. CDR1 SEHNR and CDR2 FQNEAQ come from the germline V gene (reference sequence). This CDR3 comprises 15 residues. CDR3 residues: CASSPGGQLNTEAFF. The CDR3 DNA follows: TGTGCCAGCAGCCCGGGGGGACAGCTGAACACTGAAGCTTTCTTT.

The rearrangement links TRBV19 to TRBJ1-6; no clear D gene. V lost 5 bases, J lost 7 bases, and 18 bases lay in between. The CDR3 is made up of 16 amino acids. Germline CDR1 is LNHDA and CDR2 is SQIVND (reference sequence). This CDR3 is CASSPPLGSRNSPLHF. The CDR3 region has the DNA TGTGCCAGTAGTCCCCCCCTCGGGTCTCGGAATTCACCCCTCCACTTT. The entire variable domain, with the rest obtained from reference TRBV19 and TRBJ1-6, is as follows: DGGITQSPKYLFRKEGQNVTLSCEQNLNHDAMYWYRQDPGQGLRLIYYSQIVNDFQKGDIAEGYSVSREKKESFPLTVTSAQKNPTAFYLCASSPPLGSRNSPLHFGNGTRLTVT.

The chain is built from TRBV5-1 and TRBJ2-1, with D possibly being TRBD1 (5 bases). CDR1 is SGHRS and CDR2 is YFSETQ in the germline V gene. V was cut by 5 bases and J by 2 bases, with 20 bases left in between. CDR3 length: 17 amino acids. The CDR3, as DNA: TGCGCCAGCAGAGTAGAGGCTAGGGTGGGGCCCTACAATGAGCAGTTCTTC. Translation gives CASRVEARVGPYNEQFF.

In DNA, the CDR3 is TGTGCCAGCAGCTTAGGGCGGGGGTACAGCTCCTACGAGCAGTACTTC. Amino acid sequence: CASSLGRGYSSYEQYF. The V gene is TRBV27, the J gene TRBJ2-7, with 7 positions matching TRBD2. CDR1 is MNHEY and CDR2 is SMNVEV in the germline V gene (reference sequence). V lost 6 bases and J lost 0; bases outside the gene matches: 11. The CDR3 loop spans 16 amino acids.

CDR3 protein: CSASPVNYGYTF. CDR3 sequence (DNA): TGCAGTGCTAGTCCGGTGAACTATGGCTACACCTTC. The rearrangement joins TRBV20-1 to TRBJ1-2; no firm D call. CDR3 length: 12 amino acids. Trimming shortened V by 3 bases and J by 2 bases, and 7 bases separated the two germline ends. Germline V gene sequence: CDR1 DFQATT, CDR2 SNEGSKA (reference sequence).

The chain is built from TRBV9 and TRBJ2-2; 8 bases align to TRBD2. The CDR3 has 17 residues. CDR1 is SGDLS, CDR2 YYNGEE, per germline. V lost 2 bases and J lost 6; bases outside the gene matches: 12. In DNA, the CDR3 is TGTGCCAGCAGCGTTAAGCTAGCGGGTAAAGGGCCCGGGGAGCTGTTTTTT. Amino acids: CASSVKLAGKGPGELFF. Full variable domain (remainder filled in from reference TRBV9 and TRBJ2-2): DSGVTQTPKHLITATGQRVTLRCSPRSGDLSVYWYQQSLDQGLQFLIQYYNGEERAKGNILERFSAQQFPDLHSELNLSSLELGDSALYFCASSVKLAGKGPGELFFGEGSRLTVL.

The V and J genes are TRBV10-2 and TRBJ2-7; D gene unclear. Germline CDR1 WSHSY, CDR2 SAAADI. The CDR3 spans 12 residues. The V end lost 4 bases, the J end lost 2 bases, and 6 bases lay between the germline ends. CDR3 loop: CASSGQAYEQYF. For the CDR3, the DNA is TGCGCCAGCAGTGGCCAAGCCTACGAGCAGTACTTC.

This clone was seen a single time. The V gene is TRBV25-1, the J gene TRBJ2-1; TRBD2 aligns across 8 bases. Germline V gene lookup returns CDR1 MGHDK and CDR2 SYGVNS. V was clipped by 3 bases and J by 0 bases; unmatched bases: 4. CDR3 size: 16 residues. CDR3 region: CASSDPRGGSYNEQFF. The DNA for the CDR3 is TGTGCCAGCAGTGACCCTCGGGGGGGCTCCTACAATGAGCAGTTCTTC.

The gene calls are TRBV5-1 and TRBJ2-1; 13 nucleotides match TRBD2. J lost 3 bases, V lost 4 bases, and 7 bases had no gene match. CDR1 SGHRS and CDR2 YFSETQ come from the germline V gene. The CDR3 loop spans 17 amino acids. The CDR3 spells CASSGGLAGEIYNEQFF. The CDR3 DNA sequence: TGCGCCAGCAGCGGAGGACTAGCGGGAGAGATCTACAATGAGCAGTTCTTC.

The CDR3 loop reads CASSPGTANTEAFF. CDR3 DNA sequence: TGTGCCAGCAGTCCCGGGACGGCGAACACTGAAGCTTTCTTT. J is TRBJ1-1 and V is TRBV27; TRBD1 is a possible D gene (5 bases). CDR1 and CDR2 from the germline V gene are MNHEY and SMNVEV (reference sequence). The germline V and J ends were trimmed by 5 bases and 1 base, with 11 bases remaining between them. This CDR3 is 14 amino acids long.

CDR3 DNA sequence: TGTGCCAGCAGTAAGACAGGGAGCACTGAAGCTTTCTTT. Translating gives CASSKTGSTEAFF. V gene TRBV6-5 combines with J gene TRBJ1-1; 7 nucleotides line up with TRBD1. Germline V CDR1 and CDR2: MNHEY, SVGAGI. V lost 5 bases to trimming and J lost 4 bases; unmatched junction nucleotides: 4. This CDR3 comprises 13 residues.